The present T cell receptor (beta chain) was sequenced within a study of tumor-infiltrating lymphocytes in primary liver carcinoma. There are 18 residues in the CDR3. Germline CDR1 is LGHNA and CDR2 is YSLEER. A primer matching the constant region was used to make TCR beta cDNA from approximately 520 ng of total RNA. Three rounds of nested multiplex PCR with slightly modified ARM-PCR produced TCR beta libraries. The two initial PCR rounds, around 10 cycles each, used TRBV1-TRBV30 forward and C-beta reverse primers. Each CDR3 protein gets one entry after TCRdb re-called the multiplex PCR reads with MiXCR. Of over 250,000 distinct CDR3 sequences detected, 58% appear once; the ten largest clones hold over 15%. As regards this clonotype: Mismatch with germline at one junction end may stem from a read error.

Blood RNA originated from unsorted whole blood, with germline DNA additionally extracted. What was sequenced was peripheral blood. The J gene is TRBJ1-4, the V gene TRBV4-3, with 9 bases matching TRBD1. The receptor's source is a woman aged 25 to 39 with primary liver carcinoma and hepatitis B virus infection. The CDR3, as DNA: TGCGTCAGCAGCCAATCCCTGACAGGGGGAGTAACTAATGAAAAACTGTTTTTT. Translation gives CVSSQSLTGGVTNEKLFF.